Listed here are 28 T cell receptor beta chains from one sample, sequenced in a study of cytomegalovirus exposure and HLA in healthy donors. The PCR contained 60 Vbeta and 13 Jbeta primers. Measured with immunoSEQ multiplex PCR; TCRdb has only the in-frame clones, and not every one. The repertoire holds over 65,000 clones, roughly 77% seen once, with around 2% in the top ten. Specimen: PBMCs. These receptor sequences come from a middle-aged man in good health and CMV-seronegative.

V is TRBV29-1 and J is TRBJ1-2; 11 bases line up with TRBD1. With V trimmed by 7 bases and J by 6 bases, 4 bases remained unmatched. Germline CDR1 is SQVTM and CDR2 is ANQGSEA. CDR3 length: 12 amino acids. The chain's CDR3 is CSARTGGDGYTF. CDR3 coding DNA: TGCAGCGCCCGGACAGGGGGCGATGGCTACACCTTC.

DNA of the CDR3: TGTGCCAGATTCACCCTCACAGGGATCGAGGAGACCCAGTACTTC. It is translated as CARFTLTGIEETQYF. The chain joins TRBV18 to TRBJ2-5; D perhaps matches TRBD1 (6 bases). Germline V lookup: CDR1 KGHSH, CDR2 LQKENI. With 9 bases removed from V and 5 bases from J, the gap between germline ends came to 22 bases. The CDR3 spans 15 residues.

The CDR3 nucleotides read TGTGCCAGCAGCTCGTTCCCGGGACAGGGGGCCTCTGAGCAGTACTTC. Translation gives CASSSFPGQGASEQYF. The chain has TRBV11-2 and TRBJ2-7; 12 bases fit TRBD1. The CDR3 sequence is 16 residues long. J was trimmed by 7 bases and V by 4 bases; bases with no gene match: 11. CDR1 and CDR2 (germline): SGHAT, FQNNGV.

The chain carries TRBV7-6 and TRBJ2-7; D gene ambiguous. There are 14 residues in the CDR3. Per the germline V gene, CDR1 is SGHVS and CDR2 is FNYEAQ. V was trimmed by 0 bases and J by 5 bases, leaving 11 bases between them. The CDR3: CASSLAGYHHEQYF. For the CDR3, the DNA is TGTGCCAGCAGCTTAGCGGGCTACCACCACGAGCAGTACTTC.

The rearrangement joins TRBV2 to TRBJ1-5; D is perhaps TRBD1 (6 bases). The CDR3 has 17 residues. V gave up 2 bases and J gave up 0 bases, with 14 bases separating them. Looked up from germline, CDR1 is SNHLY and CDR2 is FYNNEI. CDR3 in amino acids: CASSEFGPGVSNQPQHF. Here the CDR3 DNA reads TGTGCCAGCAGTGAATTTGGTCCAGGGGTTAGCAATCAGCCCCAGCATTTT.

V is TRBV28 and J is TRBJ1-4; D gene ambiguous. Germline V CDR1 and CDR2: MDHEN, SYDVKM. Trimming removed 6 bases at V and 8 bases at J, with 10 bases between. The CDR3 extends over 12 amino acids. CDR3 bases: TGTGCCAGCAGCTGGGCTGACGAAAAACTGTTTTTT. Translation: CASSWADEKLFF.

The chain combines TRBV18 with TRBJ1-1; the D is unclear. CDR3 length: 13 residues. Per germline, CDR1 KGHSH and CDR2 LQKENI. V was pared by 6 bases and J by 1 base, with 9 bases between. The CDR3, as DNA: TGTGCCAGCTCCCTTAAATCGAACACTGAAGCTTTCTTT. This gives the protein CASSLKSNTEAFF.

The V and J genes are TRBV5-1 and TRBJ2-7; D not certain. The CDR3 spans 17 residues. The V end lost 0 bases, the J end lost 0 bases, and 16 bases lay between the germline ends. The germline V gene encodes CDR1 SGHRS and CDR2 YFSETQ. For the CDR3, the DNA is TGCGCCAGCAGCTTGGGTATTCAGGCCTTGTTCTCCTACGAGCAGTACTTC. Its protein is CASSLGIQALFSYEQYF.

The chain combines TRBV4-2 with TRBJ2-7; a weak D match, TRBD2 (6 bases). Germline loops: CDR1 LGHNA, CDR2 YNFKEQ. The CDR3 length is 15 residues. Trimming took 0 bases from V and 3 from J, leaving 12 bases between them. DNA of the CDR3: TGTGCCAGCAGCCAAGATGATTCCGGGAGCTACGAGCAGTACTTC. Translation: CASSQDDSGSYEQYF.

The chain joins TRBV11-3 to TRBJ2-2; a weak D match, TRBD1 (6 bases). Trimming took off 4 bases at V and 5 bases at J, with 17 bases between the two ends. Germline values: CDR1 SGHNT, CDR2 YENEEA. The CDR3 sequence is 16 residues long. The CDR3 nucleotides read TGTGCCAGCAGCTCCCCCCCCGGGACACCAACCGGGGAGCTGTTTTTT. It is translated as CASSSPPGTPTGELFF.

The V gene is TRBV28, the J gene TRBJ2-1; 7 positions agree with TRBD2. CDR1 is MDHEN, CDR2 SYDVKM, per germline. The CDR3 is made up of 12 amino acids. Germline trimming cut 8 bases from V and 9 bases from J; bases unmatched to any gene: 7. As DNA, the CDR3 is TGTGCCAGCGGGAGGGGCGGAACTGAGCAGTTCTTC. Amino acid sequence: CASGRGGTEQFF.

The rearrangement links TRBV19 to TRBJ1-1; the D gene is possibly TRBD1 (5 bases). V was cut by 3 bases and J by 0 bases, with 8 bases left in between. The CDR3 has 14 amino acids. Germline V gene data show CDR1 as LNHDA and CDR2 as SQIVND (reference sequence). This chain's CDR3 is CASSIWGLNTEAFF. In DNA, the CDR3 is TGTGCCAGTAGTATTTGGGGCCTGAACACTGAAGCTTTCTTT.

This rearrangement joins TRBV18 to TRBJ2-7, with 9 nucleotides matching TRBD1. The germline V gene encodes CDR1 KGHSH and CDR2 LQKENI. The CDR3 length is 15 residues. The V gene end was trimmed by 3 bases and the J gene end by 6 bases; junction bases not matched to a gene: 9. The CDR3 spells CASSPRMGQGPEQYF. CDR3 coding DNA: TGTGCCAGCTCACCGAGGATGGGACAGGGCCCCGAGCAGTACTTC.

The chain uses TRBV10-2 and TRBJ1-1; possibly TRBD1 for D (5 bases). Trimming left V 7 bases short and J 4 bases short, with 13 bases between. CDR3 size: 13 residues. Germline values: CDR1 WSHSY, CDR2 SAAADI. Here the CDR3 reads CASMGGGSTEAFF. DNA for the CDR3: TGCGCCAGCATGGGCGGGGGAAGCACTGAAGCTTTCTTT.

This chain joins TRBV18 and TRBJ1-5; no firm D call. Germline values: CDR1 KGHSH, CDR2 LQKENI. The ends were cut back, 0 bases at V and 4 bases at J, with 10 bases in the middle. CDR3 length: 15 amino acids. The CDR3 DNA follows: TGTGCCAGCTCACCACCGTTACCACTGAATCAGCCCCAGCATTTT. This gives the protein CASSPPLPLNQPQHF.

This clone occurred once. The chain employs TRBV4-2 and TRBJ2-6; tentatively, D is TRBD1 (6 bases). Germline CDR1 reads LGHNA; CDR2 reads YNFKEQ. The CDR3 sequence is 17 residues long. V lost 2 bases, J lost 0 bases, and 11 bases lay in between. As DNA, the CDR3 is TGTGCCAGCAGCCAACCGGGACAAATCTCTGGGGCCAACGTCCTGACTTTC. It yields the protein CASSQPGQISGANVLTF.

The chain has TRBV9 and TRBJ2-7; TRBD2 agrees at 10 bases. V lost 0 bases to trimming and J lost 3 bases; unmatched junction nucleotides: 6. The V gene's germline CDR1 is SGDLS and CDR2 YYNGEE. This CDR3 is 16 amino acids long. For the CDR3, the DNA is TGTGCCAGCAGCGTAGCTACCGGGACTAGCGTCTACGAGCAGTACTTC. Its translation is CASSVATGTSVYEQYF.

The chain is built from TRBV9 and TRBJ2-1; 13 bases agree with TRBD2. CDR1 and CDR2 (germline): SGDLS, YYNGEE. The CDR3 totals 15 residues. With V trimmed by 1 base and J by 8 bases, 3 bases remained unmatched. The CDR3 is CASSVTSGRVDEQFF. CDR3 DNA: TGTGCCAGCAGCGTAACTAGCGGGAGGGTCGATGAGCAGTTCTTC.

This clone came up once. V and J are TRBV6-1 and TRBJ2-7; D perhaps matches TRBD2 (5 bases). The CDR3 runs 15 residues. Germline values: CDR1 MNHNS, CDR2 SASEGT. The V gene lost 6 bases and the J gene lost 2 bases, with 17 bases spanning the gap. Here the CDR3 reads CASSEEADGAYEQYF. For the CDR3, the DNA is TGTGCCAGCAGCGAGGAGGCGGACGGTGCCTACGAGCAGTACTTC.

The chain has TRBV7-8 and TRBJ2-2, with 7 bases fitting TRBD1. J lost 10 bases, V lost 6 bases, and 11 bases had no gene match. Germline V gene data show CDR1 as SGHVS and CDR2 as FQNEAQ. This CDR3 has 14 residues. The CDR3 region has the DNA TGTGCCAGCAGACAGACAGGGCGTGCAGAGGAGCTGTTTTTT. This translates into CASRQTGRAEELFF.

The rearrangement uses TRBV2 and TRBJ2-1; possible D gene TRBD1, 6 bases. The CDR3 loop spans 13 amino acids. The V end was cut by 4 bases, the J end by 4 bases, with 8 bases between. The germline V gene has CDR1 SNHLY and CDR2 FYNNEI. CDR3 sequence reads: CASSVGQYNEQFF. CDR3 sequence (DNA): TGTGCCAGCAGTGTCGGACAGTACAATGAGCAGTTCTTC.

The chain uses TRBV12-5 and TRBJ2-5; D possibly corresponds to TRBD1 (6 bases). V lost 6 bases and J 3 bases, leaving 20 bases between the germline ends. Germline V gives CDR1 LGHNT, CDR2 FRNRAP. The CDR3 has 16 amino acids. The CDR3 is CASGQHFGTLEETQYF. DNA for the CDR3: TGTGCTAGTGGCCAGCATTTCGGGACACTGGAAGAGACCCAGTACTTC.

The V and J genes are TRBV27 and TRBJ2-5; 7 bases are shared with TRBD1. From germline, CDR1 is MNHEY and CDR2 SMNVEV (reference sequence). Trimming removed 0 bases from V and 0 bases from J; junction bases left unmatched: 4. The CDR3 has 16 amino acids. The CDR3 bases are TGTGCCAGCAGTTTATCGCCGACAGGGTACCAAGAGACCCAGTACTTC. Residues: CASSLSPTGYQETQYF.

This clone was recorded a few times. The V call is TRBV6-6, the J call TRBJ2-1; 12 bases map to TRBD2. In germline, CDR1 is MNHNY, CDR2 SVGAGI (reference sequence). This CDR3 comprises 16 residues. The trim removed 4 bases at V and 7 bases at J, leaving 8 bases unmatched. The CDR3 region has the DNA TGTGCCAGCAGTTTCCGGGGTGGGACTAGCGGGAATGAGCAGTTCTTC. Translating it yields CASSFRGGTSGNEQFF.

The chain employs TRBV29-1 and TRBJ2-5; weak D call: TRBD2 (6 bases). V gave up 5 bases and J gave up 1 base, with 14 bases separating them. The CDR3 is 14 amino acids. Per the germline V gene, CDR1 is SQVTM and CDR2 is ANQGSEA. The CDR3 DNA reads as TGCAGCGTTATCTCAACTAGCAGCCAAGAGACCCAGTACTTC. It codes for CSVISTSSQETQYF.

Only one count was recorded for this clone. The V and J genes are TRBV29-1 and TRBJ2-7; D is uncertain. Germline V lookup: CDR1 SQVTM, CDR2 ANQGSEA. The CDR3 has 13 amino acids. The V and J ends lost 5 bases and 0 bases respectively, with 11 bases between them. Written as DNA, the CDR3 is TGCAGCGTTAGGCCGGAGATCTCCTACGAGCAGTACTTC. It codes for CSVRPEISYEQYF.

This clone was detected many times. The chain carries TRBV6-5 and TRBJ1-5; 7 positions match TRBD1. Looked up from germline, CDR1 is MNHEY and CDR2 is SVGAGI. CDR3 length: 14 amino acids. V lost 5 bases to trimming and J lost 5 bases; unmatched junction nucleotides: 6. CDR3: CASSLGQTDQPQHF. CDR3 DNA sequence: TGTGCCAGCAGTCTGGGACAGACGGATCAGCCCCAGCATTTT.

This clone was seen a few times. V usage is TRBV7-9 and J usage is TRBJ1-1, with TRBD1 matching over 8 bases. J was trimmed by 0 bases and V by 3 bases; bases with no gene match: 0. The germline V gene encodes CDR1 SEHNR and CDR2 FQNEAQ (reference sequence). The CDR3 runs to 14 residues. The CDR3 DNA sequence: TGTGCCAGCAGCTTGGACAGGGTGAACACTGAAGCTTTCTTT. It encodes CASSLDRVNTEAFF.